There are many counts of the clone carrying this T cell receptor (beta chain). All patients reached thyroid surgery having received no treatment beforehand. TCRdb used MiXCR to call clones anew from the PCR reads. The sample shows about 33,000 clones, 10% to 13% of them seen only once. This sample stems from a study of metastatic and nonmetastatic thyroid tumors. Germline CDR1 is KGHDR and CDR2 is SFDVKD. Unmatched junction bases numbered 7, after V lost 2 bases and J lost 6 bases. The CDR3 has 15 residues. This clonotype was obtained from a female donor with papillary thyroid cancer or a benign thyroid nodule (not recorded which). Some clones in this sample may be carry-over from other donors' samples. The gene calls are TRBV24-1 and TRBJ2-7, with 9 bases fitting TRBD1. The sample was blood. CDR3 in amino acids: CATSDSTGTGSEQYF. The CDR3 coding sequence is TGTGCCACCAGTGATTCGACCGGGACAGGGTCCGAGCAGTACTTC.